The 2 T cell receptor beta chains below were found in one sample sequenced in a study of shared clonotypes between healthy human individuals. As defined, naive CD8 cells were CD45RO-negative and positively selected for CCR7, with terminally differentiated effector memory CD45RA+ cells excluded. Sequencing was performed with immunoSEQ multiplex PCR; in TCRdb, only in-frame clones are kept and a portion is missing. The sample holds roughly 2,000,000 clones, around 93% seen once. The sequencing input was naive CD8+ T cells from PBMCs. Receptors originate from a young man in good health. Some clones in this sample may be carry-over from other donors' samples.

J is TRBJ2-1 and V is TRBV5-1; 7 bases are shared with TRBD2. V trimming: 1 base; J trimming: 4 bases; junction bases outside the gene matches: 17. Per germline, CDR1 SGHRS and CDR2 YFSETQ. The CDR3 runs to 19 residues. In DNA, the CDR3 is TGCGCCAGCAGCTTGAGTTTGGCTAGCGGAGGTGGAGGGTACAATGAGCAGTTCTTC. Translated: CASSLSLASGGGGYNEQFF.

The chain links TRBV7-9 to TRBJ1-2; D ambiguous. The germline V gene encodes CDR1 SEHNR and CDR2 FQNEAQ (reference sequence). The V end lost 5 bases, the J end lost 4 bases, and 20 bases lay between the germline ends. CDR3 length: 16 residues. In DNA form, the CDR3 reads TGTGCCAGCAGCGCTAGGGTCGGAGAGAGAGGCTATGGCTACACCTTC. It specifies CASSARVGERGYGYTF.